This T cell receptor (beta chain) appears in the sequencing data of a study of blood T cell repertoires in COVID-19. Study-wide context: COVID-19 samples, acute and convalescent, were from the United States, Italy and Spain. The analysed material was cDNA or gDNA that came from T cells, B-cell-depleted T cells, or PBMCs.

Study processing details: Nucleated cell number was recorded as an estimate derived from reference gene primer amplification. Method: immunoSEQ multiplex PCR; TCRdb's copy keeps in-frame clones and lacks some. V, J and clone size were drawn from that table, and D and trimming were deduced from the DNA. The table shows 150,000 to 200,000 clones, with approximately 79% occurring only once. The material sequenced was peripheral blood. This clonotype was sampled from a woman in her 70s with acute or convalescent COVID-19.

CDR3 loop: CASSPNDRAKNTEAFF. The CDR3 DNA reads as TGTGCCAGCAGTCCAAACGACAGGGCGAAGAACACTGAAGCTTTCTTT. V and J are TRBV27 and TRBJ1-1; 7 bases match TRBD1. Germline V lookup: CDR1 MNHEY, CDR2 SMNVEV (reference sequence). Trimming cost V 5 bases and J 1 base; bases outside gene matches: 10. CDR3 length: 16 amino acids.